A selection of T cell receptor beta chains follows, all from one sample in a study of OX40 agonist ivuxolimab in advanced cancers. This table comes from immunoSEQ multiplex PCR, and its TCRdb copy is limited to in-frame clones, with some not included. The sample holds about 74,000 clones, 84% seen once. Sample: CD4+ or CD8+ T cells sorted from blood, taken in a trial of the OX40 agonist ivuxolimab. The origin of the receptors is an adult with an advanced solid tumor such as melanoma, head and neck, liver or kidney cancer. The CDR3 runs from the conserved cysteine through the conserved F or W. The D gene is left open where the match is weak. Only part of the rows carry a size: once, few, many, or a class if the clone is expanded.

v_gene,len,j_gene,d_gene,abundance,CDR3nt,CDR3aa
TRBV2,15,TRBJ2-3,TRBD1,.,TGTGCCAGCGGGAGACAGGGGGCTAGCACAGATACGCAGTATTTT,CASGRQGASTDTQYF
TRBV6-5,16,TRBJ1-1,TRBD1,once,TGTGCCAGCAGTTACCTCCCGACAGGGCCGAACACTGAAGCTTTCTTT,CASSYLPTGPNTEAFF
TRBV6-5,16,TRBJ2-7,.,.,TGTGCCAGCAGTTACTCGATAGAAGGCAATTCCTACGAGCAGTACTTC,CASSYSIEGNSYEQYF
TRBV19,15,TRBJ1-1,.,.,TGTGCCCCAACGGAGGGGAGGCGGGTGAACACTGAAGCTTTCTTT,CAPTEGRRVNTEAFF
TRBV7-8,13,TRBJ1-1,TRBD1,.,TGTGCCAGCAGCCCTCGGACAGGGGGAAGAGCTTTCTTT,CASSPRTGGRAFF
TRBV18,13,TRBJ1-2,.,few,TGTGCCAGCGCGAGCCGGGGCGCGGGGGGCTACACCTTC,CASASRGAGGYTF
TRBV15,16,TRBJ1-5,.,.,TGTGCCACCACCCCCTTCGGGGGCTTGGGCAATCAGCCCCAGCATTTT,CATTPFGGLGNQPQHF
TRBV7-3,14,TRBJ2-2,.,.,TGTGCCAGCAGCTTAACTCGGGGGACCGGGGAGCTGTTTTTT,CASSLTRGTGELFF
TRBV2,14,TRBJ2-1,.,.,TGTGCCAGCATTGGGCAAAGGTCACGCAATGAGCAGTTCTTC,CASIGQRSRNEQFF
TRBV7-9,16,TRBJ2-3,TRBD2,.,TGTGCCAGCAGCTTGGGACTAGCGGGGGCAGGAGATACGCAGTATTTT,CASSLGLAGAGDTQYF
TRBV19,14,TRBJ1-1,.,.,TGTGCCAGTATAAGTGGGACGGTGAACACTGAAGCTTTCTTT,CASISGTVNTEAFF
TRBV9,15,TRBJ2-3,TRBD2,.,TGTGCCAGCAGCGTGCCTAGCGGCCCCACAGATACGCAGTATTTT,CASSVPSGPTDTQYF
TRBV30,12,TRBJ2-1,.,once,TGTGCCTGGACAGGCAGGCGATATGAGCAGTTCTTC,CAWTGRRYEQFF
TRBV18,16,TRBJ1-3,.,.,TGTGCCAGCTCACCACCCTCGGGGATCTATGGAAACACCATATATTTT,CASSPPSGIYGNTIYF
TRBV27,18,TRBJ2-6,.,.,TGTGCCAGCAGTTACTTGACAGGGACTGGTGCTGGGGCCAACGTCCTGACTTTC,CASSYLTGTGAGANVLTF
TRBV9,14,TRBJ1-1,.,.,TGTGCCAGCAGCGTCGGGTGGGGATCGCCTGAAGCTTTCTTT,CASSVGWGSPEAFF